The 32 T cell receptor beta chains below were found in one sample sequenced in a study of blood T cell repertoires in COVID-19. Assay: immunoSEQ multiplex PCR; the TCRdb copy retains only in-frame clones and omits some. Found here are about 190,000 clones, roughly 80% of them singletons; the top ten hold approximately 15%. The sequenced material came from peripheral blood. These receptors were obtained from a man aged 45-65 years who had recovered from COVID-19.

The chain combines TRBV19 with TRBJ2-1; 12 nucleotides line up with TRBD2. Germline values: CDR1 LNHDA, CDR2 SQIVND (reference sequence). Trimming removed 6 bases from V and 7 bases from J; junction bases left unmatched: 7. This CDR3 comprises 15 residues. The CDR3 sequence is CASSRTSGTFNEQFF. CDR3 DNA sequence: TGTGCCAGTAGCCGGACTAGCGGGACTTTTAATGAGCAGTTCTTC.

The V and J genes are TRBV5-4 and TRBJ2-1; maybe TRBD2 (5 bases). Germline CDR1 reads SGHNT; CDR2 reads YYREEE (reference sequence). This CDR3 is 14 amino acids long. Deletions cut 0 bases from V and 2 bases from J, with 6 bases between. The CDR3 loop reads CASSLAGTYNEQFF. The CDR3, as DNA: TGTGCCAGCAGCTTGGCGGGGACCTACAATGAGCAGTTCTTC.

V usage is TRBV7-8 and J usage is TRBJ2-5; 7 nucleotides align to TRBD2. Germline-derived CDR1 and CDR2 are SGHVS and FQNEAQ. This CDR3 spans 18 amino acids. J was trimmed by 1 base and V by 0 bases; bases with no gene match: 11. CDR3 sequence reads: CASSLAIVAGEGQETQYF. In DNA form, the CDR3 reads TGTGCCAGCAGCTTAGCGATCGTGGCGGGAGAGGGCCAAGAGACCCAGTACTTC.

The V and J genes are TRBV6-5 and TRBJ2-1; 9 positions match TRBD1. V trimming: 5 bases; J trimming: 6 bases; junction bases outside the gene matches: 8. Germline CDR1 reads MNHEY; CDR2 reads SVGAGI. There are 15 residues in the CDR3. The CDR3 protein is CASSPGQGGVNEQFF. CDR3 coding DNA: TGTGCCAGCAGTCCGGGACAGGGAGGAGTCAATGAGCAGTTCTTC.

The CDR3 protein is CASRHGQGRRQPQHF. DNA for the CDR3: TGTGCCAGCAGGCACGGACAGGGTCGGCGTCAGCCCCAGCATTTT. The rearrangement uses TRBV28 and TRBJ1-5; 8 bases match TRBD1. V shed 6 bases and J 6 bases; nucleotides not matched to a gene: 10. Germline CDR1 MDHEN, CDR2 SYDVKM. The CDR3 has 15 amino acids.

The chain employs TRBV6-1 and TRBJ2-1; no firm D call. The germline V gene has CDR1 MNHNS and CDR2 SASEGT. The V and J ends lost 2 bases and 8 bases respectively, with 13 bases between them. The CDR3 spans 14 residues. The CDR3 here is CASSELTNWDEQFF. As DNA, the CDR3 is TGTGCCAGCAGTGAATTGACAAACTGGGATGAGCAGTTCTTC.

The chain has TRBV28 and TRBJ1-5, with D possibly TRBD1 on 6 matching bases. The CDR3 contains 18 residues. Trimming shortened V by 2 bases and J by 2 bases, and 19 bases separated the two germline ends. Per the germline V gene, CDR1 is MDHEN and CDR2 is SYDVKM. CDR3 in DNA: TGTGCCAGCAGTTTAATACGGGCAGGGGTTGGAGGCAATCAGCCCCAGCATTTT. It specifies CASSLIRAGVGGNQPQHF.

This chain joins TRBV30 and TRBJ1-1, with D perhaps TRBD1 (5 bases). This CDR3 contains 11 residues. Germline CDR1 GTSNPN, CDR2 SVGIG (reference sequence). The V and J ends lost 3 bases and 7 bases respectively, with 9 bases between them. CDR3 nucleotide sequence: TGTGCCTGGAGCGTAACAGGTGAAGCTTTCTTT. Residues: CAWSVTGEAFF.

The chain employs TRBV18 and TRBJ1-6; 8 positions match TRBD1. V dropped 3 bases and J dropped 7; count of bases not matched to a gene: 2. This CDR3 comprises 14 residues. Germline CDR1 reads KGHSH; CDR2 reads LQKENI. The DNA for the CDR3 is TGTGCCAGCTCACCCCAGGGGGCAAATTCACCCCTCCACTTT. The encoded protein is CASSPQGANSPLHF.

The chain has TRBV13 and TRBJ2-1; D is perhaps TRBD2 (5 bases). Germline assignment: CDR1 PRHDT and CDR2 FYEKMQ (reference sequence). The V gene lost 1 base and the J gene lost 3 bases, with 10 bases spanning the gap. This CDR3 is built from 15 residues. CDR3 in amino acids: CASSLELEVYNEQFF. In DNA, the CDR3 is TGTGCCAGCAGCTTAGAACTAGAGGTCTACAATGAGCAGTTCTTC.

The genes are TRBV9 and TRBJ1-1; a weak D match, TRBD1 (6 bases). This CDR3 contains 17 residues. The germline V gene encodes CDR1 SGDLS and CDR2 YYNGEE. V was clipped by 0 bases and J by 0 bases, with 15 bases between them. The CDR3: CASSVAPIGQLNTEAFF. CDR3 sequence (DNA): TGTGCCAGCAGCGTAGCCCCGATAGGACAGCTGAACACTGAAGCTTTCTTT.

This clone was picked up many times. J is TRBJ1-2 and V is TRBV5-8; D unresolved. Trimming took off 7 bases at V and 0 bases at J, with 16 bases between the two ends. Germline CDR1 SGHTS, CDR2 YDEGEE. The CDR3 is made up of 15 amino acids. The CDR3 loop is CASFTRVRTNYGYTF. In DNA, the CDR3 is TGTGCCAGCTTTACTAGAGTCAGGACTAACTATGGCTACACCTTC.

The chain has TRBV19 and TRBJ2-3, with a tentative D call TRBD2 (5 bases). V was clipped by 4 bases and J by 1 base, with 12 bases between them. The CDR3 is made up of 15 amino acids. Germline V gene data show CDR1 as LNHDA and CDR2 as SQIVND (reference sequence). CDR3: CASSSRSSGTDTQYF. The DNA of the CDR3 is TGTGCCAGTAGTAGTCGTAGTAGCGGCACAGATACGCAGTATTTT.

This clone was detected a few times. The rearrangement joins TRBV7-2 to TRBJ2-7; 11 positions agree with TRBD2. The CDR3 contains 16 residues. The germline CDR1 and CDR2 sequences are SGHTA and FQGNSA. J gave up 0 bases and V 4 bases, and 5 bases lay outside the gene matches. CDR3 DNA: TGTGCCAGCAGCTGGAGACTAGCGGGGAGCTCCTACGAGCAGTACTTC. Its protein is CASSWRLAGSSYEQYF.

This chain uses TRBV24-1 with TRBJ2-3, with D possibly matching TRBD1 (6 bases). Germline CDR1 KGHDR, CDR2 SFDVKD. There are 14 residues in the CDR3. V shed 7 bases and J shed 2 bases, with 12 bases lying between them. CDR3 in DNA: TGTGCCACCAGCACCCAGGGGCTCACAGATACGCAGTATTTT. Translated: CATSTQGLTDTQYF.

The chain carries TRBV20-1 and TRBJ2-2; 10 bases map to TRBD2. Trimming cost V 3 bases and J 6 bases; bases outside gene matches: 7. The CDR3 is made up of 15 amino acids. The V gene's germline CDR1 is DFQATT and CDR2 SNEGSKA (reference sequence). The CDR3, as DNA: TGCAGTGCTAGTCCGGCTAGCGGGAGAGCCGGGGAGCTGTTTTTT. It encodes CSASPASGRAGELFF.

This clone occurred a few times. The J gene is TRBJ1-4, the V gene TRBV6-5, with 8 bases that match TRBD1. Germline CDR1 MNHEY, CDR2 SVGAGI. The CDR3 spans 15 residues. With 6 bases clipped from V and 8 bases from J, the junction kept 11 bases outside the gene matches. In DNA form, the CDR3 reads TGTGCCAGCAGGAACTCCAGGGGGCGCCCCGAAAAACTGTTTTTT. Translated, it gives CASRNSRGRPEKLFF.

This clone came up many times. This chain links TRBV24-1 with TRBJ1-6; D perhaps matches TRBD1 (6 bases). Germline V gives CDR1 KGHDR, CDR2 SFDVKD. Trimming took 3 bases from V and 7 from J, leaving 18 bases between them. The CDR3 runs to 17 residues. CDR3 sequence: CATSDQTRTVSNSPLHF. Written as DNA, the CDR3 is TGTGCCACCAGTGATCAAACAAGGACAGTCAGCAATTCACCCCTCCACTTT.

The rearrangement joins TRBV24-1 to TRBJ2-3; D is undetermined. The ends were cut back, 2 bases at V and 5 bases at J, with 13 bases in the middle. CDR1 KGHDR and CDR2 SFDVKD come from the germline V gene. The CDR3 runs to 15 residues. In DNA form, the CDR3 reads TGTGCCACCAGTGATTCCGCTACTTTAAGAGATACGCAGTATTTT. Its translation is CATSDSATLRDTQYF.

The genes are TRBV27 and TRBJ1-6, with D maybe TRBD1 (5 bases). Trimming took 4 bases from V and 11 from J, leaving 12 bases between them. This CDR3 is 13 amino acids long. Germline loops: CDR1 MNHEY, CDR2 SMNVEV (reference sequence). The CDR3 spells CASSWGVYAPLHF. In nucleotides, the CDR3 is TGTGCCAGCAGTTGGGGGGTGTATGCACCCCTCCACTTT.

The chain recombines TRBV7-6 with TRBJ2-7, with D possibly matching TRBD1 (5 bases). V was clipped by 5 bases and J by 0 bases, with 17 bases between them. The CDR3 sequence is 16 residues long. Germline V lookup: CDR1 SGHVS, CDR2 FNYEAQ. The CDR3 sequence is CASSHLTDSYSYEQYF. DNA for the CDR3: TGTGCCAGCAGCCACCTAACAGACAGTTACTCCTACGAGCAGTACTTC.

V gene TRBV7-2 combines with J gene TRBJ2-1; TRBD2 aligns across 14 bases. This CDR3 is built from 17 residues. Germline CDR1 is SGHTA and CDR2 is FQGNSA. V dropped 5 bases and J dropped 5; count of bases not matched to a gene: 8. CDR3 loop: CASSPLTSGRGNNEQFF. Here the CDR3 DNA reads TGTGCCAGCAGCCCCCTGACTAGCGGGAGGGGAAACAATGAGCAGTTCTTC.

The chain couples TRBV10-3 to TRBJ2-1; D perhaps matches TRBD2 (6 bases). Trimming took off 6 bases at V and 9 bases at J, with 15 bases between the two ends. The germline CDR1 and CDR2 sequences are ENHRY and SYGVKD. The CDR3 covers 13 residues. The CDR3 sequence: CAISGTQYIEQFF. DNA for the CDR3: TGTGCCATCAGCGGGACTCAATATATTGAGCAGTTCTTC.

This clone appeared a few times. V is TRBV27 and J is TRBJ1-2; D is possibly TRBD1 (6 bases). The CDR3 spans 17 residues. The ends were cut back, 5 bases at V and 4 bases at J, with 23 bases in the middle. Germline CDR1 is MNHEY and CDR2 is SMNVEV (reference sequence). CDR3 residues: CASSLLSRDTYLYGYTF. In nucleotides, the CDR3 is TGTGCCAGCAGTCTCCTCTCCCGGGACACCTACCTCTATGGCTACACCTTC.

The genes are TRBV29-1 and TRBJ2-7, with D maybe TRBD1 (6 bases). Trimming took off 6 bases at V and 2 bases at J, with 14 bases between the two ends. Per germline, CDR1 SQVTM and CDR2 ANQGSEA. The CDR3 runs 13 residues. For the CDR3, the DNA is TGCAGCGTGCTACAGGGCTTCGCCTACGAGCAGTACTTC. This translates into CSVLQGFAYEQYF.

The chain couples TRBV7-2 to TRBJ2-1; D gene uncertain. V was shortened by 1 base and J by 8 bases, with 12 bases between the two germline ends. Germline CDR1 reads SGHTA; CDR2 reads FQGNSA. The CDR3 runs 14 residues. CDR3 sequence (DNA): TGTGCCAGCAGCTTAGACCGACACGGCGATGAGCAGTTCTTC. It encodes CASSLDRHGDEQFF. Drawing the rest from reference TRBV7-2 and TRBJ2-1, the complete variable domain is GAGVSQSPSNKVTEKGKDVELRCDPISGHTALYWYRQSLGQGLEFLIYFQGNSAPDKSGLPSDRFSAERTGGSVSTLTIQRTQQEDSAVYLCASSLDRHGDEQFFGPGTRLTVL.

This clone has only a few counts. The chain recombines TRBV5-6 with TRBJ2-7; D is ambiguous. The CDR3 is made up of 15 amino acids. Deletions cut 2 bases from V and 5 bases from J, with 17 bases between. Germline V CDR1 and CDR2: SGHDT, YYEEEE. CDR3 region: CASSFWYPTIDEQYF. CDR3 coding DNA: TGTGCCAGCAGCTTTTGGTACCCAACAATCGACGAGCAGTACTTC.

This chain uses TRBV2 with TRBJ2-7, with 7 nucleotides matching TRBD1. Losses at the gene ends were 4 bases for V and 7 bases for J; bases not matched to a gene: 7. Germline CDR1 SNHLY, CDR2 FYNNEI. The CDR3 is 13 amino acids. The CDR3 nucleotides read TGTGCCAGCAGTGTCGGACAGGTTCGTGAGCAGTACTTC. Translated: CASSVGQVREQYF. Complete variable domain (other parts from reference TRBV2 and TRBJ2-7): EPEVTQTPSHQVTQMGQEVILRCVPISNHLYFYWYRQILGQKVEFLVSFYNNEISEKSEIFDDQFSVERPDGSNFTLKIRSTKLEDSAMYFCASSVGQVREQYFGPGTRLTVT.

CDR3 bases: TGCGCCAGCAGTCAGGTCGACAGGGAGAACACTGAAGCTTTCTTT. Translated, it gives CASSQVDRENTEAFF. The rearrangement uses TRBV5-1 and TRBJ1-1; the match to TRBD1 covers 7 bases. CDR1 SGHRS and CDR2 YFSETQ come from the germline V gene. The CDR3 loop spans 15 amino acids. Losses at the gene ends were 5 bases for V and 1 base for J; bases not matched to a gene: 8.

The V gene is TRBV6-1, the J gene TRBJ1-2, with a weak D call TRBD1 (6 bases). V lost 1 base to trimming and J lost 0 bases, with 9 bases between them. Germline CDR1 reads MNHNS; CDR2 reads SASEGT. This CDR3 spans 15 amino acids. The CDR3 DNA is TGTGCCAGCAGTGAAGTAGGGGGGGCTAACTATGGCTACACCTTC. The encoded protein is CASSEVGGANYGYTF.

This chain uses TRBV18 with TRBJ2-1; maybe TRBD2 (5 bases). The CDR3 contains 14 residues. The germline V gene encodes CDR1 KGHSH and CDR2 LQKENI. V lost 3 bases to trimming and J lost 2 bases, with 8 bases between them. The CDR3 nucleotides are TGTGCCAGCTCACCGGACGGGGCCTACAATGAGCAGTTCTTC. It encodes CASSPDGAYNEQFF.

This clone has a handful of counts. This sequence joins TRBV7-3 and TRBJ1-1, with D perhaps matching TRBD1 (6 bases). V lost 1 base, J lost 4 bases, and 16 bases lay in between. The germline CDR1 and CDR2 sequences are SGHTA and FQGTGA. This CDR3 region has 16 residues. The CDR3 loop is CASSLSGPPGATEAFF. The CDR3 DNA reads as TGTGCCAGCAGCTTAAGCGGTCCGCCAGGGGCCACTGAAGCTTTCTTT.